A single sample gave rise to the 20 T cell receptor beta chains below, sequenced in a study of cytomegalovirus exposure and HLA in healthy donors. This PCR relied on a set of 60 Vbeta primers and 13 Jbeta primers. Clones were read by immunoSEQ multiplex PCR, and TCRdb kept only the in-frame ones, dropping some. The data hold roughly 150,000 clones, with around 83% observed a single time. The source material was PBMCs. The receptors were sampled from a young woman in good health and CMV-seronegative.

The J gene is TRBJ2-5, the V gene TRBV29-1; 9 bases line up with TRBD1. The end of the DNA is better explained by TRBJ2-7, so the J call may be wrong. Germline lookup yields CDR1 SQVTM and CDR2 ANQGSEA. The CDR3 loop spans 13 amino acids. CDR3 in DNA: TGCAGCGTTCGGACAGGGGAAACCTACGAGCAGTACTTC. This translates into CSVRTGETYEQYF.

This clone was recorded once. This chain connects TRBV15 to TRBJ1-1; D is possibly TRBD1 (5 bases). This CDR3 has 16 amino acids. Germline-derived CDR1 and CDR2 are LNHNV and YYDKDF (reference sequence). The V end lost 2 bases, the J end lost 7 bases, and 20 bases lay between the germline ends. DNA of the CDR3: TGTGCCACCAGCAGATCGGGGGGAGGTCTGGTTTTTGAAGCTTTCTTT. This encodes CATSRSGGGLVFEAFF.

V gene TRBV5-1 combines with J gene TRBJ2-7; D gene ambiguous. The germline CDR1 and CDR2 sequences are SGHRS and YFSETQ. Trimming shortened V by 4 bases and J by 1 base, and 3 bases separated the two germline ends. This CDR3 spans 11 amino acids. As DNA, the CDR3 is TGCGCCAGCAGCGTATCCTACGAGCAGTACTTC. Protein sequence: CASSVSYEQYF.

Written as DNA, the CDR3 is TGTGCCAGCTCACCACGAGGGGGCTTCCAAACTAGTGAGCAGTACTTC. Its protein is CASSPRGGFQTSEQYF. The rearrangement joins TRBV18 to TRBJ2-7, with 7 positions matching TRBD1. Germline V gene data show CDR1 as KGHSH and CDR2 as LQKENI. The CDR3 runs 16 residues. The V and J ends lost 1 base and 7 bases, in that order; junction bases with no gene match: 13. Together with reference TRBV18 and TRBJ2-7, the CDR3 gives the full variable domain: NAGVMQNPRHLVRRRGQEARLRCSPMKGHSHVYWYRQLPEEGLKFMVYLQKENIIDESGMPKERFSAEFPKEGPSILRIQQVVRGDSAAYFCASSPRGGFQTSEQYFGPGTRLTVT.

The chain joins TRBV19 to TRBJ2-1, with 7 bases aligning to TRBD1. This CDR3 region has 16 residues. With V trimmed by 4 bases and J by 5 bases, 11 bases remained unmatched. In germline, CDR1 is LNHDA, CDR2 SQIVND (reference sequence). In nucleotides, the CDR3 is TGTGCCAGTAGTAACCGACAAAGGGACAGTCACAATGAGCAGTTCTTC. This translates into CASSNRQRDSHNEQFF.

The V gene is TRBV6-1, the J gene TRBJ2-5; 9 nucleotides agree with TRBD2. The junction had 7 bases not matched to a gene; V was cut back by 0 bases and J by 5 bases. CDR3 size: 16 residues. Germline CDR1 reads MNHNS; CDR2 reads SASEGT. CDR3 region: CASSEAWREGGETQYF. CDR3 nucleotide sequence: TGTGCCAGCAGTGAAGCGTGGCGGGAGGGCGGGGAGACCCAGTACTTC.

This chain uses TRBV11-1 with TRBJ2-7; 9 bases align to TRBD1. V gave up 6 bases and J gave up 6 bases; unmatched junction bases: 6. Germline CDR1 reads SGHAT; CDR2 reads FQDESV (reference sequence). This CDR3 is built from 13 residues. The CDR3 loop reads CASRGWGQGEQYF. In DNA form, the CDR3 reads TGTGCCAGCAGGGGTTGGGGACAGGGCGAGCAGTACTTC.

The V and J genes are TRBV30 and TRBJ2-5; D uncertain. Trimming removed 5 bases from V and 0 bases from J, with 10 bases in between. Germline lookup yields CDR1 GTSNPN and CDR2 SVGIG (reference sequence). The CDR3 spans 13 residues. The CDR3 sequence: CAWDPGDQETQYF. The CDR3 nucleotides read TGTGCCTGGGACCCGGGTGACCAAGAGACCCAGTACTTC.

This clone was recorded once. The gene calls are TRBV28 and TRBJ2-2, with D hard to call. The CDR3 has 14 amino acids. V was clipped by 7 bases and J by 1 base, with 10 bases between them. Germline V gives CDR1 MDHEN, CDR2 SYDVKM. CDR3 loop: CASTLGQNTGELFF. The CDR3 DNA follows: TGTGCCAGCACTTTGGGCCAGAACACCGGGGAGCTGTTTTTT.

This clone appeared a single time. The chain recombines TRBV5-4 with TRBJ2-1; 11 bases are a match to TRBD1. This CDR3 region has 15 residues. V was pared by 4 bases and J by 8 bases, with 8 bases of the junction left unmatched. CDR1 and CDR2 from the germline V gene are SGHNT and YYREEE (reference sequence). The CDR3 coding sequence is TGTGCCAGCAGCGATAAAAGGACAGGGGGCGATGAGCAGTTCTTC. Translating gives CASSDKRTGGDEQFF.

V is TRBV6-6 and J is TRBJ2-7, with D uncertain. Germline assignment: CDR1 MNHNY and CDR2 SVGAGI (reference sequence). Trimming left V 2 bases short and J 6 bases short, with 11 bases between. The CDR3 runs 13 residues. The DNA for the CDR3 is TGTGCCAGCAGTTACAGAGGCAGAGGCGAGCAGTACTTC. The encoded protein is CASSYRGRGEQYF.

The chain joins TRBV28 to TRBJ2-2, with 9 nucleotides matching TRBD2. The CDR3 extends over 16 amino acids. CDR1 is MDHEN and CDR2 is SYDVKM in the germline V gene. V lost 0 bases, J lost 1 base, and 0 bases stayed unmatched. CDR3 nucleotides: TGTGCCAGCAGTTTATGGACTAGCGGGAACACCGGGGAGCTGTTTTTT. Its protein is CASSLWTSGNTGELFF.

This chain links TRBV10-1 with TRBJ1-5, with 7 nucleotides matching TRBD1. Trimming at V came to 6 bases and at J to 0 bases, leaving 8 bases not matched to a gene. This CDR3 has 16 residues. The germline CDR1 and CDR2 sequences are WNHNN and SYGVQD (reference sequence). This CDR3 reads CASRTQGDYSNQPQHF. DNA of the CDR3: TGCGCCAGCAGAACCCAGGGGGATTATAGCAATCAGCCCCAGCATTTT.

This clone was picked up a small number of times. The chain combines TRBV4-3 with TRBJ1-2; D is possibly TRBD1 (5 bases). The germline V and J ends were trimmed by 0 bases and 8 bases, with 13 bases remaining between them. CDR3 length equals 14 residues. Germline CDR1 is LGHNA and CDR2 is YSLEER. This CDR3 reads CASSQEGTRQGYTF. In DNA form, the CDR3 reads TGCGCCAGCAGCCAAGAAGGTACCAGACAGGGCTACACCTTC.

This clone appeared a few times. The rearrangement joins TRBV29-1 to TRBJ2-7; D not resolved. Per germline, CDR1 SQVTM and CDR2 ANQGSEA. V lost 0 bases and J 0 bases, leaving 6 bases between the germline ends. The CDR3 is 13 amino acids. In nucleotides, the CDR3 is TGCAGCGTTGAAGACCTTTCCTCCTACGAGCAGTACTTC. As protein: CSVEDLSSYEQYF.

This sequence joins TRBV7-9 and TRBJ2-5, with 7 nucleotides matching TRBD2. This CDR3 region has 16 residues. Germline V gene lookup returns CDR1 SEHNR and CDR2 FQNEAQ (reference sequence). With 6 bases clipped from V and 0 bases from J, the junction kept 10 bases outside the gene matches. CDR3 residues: CASRSTGTTYQETQYF. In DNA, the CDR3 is TGTGCCAGCAGAAGTACCGGGACTACCTACCAAGAGACCCAGTACTTC.

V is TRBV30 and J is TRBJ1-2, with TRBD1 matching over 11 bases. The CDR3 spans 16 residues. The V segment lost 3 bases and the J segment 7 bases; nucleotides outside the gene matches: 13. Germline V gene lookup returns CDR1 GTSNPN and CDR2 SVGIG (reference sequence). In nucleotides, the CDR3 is TGTGCCTGGAGCGAAAAGAGGGGACAGGGGGTCTCTGGCTACACCTTC. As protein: CAWSEKRGQGVSGYTF.

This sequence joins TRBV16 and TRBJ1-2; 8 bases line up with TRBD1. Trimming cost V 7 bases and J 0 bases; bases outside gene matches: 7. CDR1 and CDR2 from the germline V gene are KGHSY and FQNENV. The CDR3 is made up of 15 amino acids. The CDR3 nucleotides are TGTGCCAGCACCCACAGGGGGATGGCTAACTATGGCTACACCTTC. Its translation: CASTHRGMANYGYTF.

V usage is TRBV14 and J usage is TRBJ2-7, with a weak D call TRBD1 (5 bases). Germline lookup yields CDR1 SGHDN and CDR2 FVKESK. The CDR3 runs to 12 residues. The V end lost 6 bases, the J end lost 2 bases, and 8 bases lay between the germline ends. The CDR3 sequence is CASRQETYEQYF. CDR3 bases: TGTGCCAGCAGACAGGAGACCTACGAGCAGTACTTC.

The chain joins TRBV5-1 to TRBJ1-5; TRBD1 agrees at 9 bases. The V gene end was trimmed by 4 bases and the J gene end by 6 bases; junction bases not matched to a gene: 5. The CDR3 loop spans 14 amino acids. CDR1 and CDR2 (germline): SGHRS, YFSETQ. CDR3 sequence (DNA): TGCGCCAGCAGCCTGGGACAGGGACCTCAGCCCCAGCATTTT. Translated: CASSLGQGPQPQHF.